What follows are 9 T cell receptor beta chains derived from one specimen sequenced in a study of blood T cell repertoires in COVID-19. Sequencing was performed with immunoSEQ multiplex PCR; in TCRdb, only in-frame clones are kept and a portion is missing. The top ten hold under 4.5% of the sample, which has some 120,000 clones, over 70% seen once. Sequenced: peripheral blood. The source is a woman between 45 and 60 years old with acute or convalescent COVID-19.

The chain employs TRBV5-8 and TRBJ2-1; 12 bases line up with TRBD2. The V segment lost 5 bases and the J segment 9 bases; nucleotides outside the gene matches: 9. CDR3 length: 15 residues. Germline-derived CDR1 and CDR2 are SGHTS and YDEGEE. As DNA, the CDR3 is TGTGCCAGCAGACAACGGCTAGCGGGAGGGGGTGAGCAGTTCTTC. Its protein is CASRQRLAGGGEQFF.

V usage is TRBV7-3 and J usage is TRBJ1-3; unclear D gene. Germline assignment: CDR1 SGHTA and CDR2 FQGTGA. Trimming removed 1 base at V and 0 bases at J, with 7 bases between. The CDR3 extends over 15 amino acids. CDR3 sequence (DNA): TGTGCCAGCAGCTTAATCGGCGGCTCTGGAAACACCATATATTTT. Amino acid sequence: CASSLIGGSGNTIYF. Drawing the rest from reference TRBV7-3 and TRBJ1-3, the complete variable domain is GAGVSQTPSNKVTEKGKYVELRCDPISGHTALYWYRQSLGQGPEFLIYFQGTGAADDSGLPNDRFFAVRPEGSVSTLKIQRTERGDSAVYLCASSLIGGSGNTIYFGEGSWLTVV.

The rearrangement uses TRBV7-2 and TRBJ1-3; D might be TRBD1 (5 bases). CDR3 length equals 16 residues. The germline V gene encodes CDR1 SGHTA and CDR2 FQGNSA. Trimming stripped 1 base from V and 0 bases from J, with 10 bases between. The CDR3 loop is CASSLGGELSGNTIYF. CDR3 sequence (DNA): TGTGCCAGCAGCTTAGGGGGGGAACTCTCTGGAAACACCATATATTTT. The full variable domain, its missing parts supplied by reference TRBV7-2 and TRBJ1-3, is GAGVSQSPSNKVTEKGKDVELRCDPISGHTALYWYRQSLGQGLEFLIYFQGNSAPDKSGLPSDRFSAERTGGSVSTLTIQRTQQEDSAVYLCASSLGGELSGNTIYFGEGSWLTVV.

J is TRBJ1-2 and V is TRBV5-5; D is uncertain. Germline values: CDR1 SGHKS, CDR2 YYEKEE (reference sequence). V was trimmed by 2 bases and J by 7 bases, leaving 15 bases between them. The CDR3 length is 14 residues. The CDR3 protein is CASSFGGPSGGYTF. CDR3 DNA: TGTGCCAGCAGCTTCGGTGGGCCAAGTGGTGGCTACACCTTC.

The chain combines TRBV5-4 with TRBJ2-5, with a weak D call TRBD1 (7 bases). Germline-derived CDR1 and CDR2 are SGHNT and YYREEE (reference sequence). The V and J ends lost 4 bases and 7 bases respectively, with 17 bases between them. CDR3 length equals 14 residues. The CDR3 sequence: CASSRRGQEGTQYF. In DNA, the CDR3 is TGTGCCAGCAGCCGGAGGGGGCAGGAGGGGACCCAGTACTTC.

The gene calls are TRBV20-1 and TRBJ2-7; TRBD1 might be the D (5 bases). The V end was cut by 3 bases, the J end by 0 bases, with 6 bases between. The CDR3 has 12 residues. CDR1 and CDR2 (germline): DFQATT, SNEGSKA (reference sequence). The CDR3 sequence: CSASDSSYEQYF. CDR3 DNA: TGCAGTGCTAGTGACAGCTCCTACGAGCAGTACTTC.

The gene calls are TRBV7-9 and TRBJ2-5, with unresolved D. Trimming left V 1 base short and J 1 base short, with 7 bases between. CDR1 and CDR2 (germline): SEHNR, FQNEAQ (reference sequence). The CDR3 covers 14 residues. CDR3 coding DNA: TGTGCCAGCAGCTTAGTTGTCAGCCAAGAGACCCAGTACTTC. This sequence encodes CASSLVVSQETQYF.

The gene calls are TRBV30 and TRBJ1-2; 9 bases are shared with TRBD1. There are 15 residues in the CDR3. Germline V gene sequence: CDR1 GTSNPN, CDR2 SVGIG (reference sequence). Germline trimming cut 7 bases from V and 8 bases from J; bases unmatched to any gene: 17. CDR3 protein: CAYRRGGQGIGGYTF. DNA for the CDR3: TGTGCCTACCGAAGGGGAGGACAGGGGATTGGCGGCTACACCTTC.

V usage is TRBV29-1 and J usage is TRBJ2-1; unclear D gene. The CDR3 contains 17 residues. Germline loops: CDR1 SQVTM, CDR2 ANQGSEA. V was trimmed by 0 bases and J by 4 bases, leaving 19 bases between them. The CDR3, as DNA: TGCAGCGTTGAAGATCGTGTGGGTATTACCAGGTACAATGAGCAGTTCTTC. Encoded protein: CSVEDRVGITRYNEQFF.